The 27 T cell receptor beta chains listed next were all sequenced from one sample in a study of molecular identifiers for immune sequencing clone quantification. TCRdb reprocessed the PCR reads via MiXCR and lists one record per CDR3 protein. The data contain around 470,000 distinct CDR3 sequences, 20% to 25% of them seen just once; the ten biggest clones take up 0.7% to 0.95%. Input material: naive CD8+ T cells from blood, with Jurkat cell RNA spiked in. The subset here: FACS-sorted CD8+CD4-CCR7+CD45RA+ naive T cells. These receptors were collected from a human donor in good health. Some libraries in this study had Jurkat cell RNA spiked in.

At least ten counts were recorded for this clonotype. The V and J genes are TRBV12-3 or TRBV12-4 and TRBJ2-1, with 7 positions matching TRBD1. With 5 bases clipped from V and 6 bases from J, the junction kept 10 bases outside the gene matches. This CDR3 is 15 amino acids long. This CDR3 is CASSGTDGVANEQFF. DNA for the CDR3: TGTGCCAGCAGTGGGACAGATGGGGTAGCCAATGAGCAGTTCTTC.

This rearrangement joins TRBV3-1 to TRBJ1-1; D is undetermined. This CDR3 is built from 15 residues. V lost 0 bases to trimming and J lost 1 base, with 9 bases between them. CDR1 is LGHDT and CDR2 is YNNKEL in the germline V gene (reference sequence). The CDR3 reads CASSQEADQNTEAFF. The CDR3, as DNA: TGTGCCAGCAGCCAAGAGGCCGACCAGAACACTGAAGCTTTCTTT.

This clonotype was counted at least ten times. J is TRBJ2-7 and V is TRBV14; 7 nucleotides line up with TRBD1. V was clipped by 4 bases and J by 3 bases; unmatched bases: 6. This CDR3 is 14 amino acids long. Germline V gene lookup returns CDR1 SGHDN and CDR2 FVKESK. DNA of the CDR3: TGTGCCAGCAGCCGCCTGACAGGGTTCTACGAGCAGTACTTC. This gives the protein CASSRLTGFYEQYF.

This chain joins TRBV7-3 and TRBJ1-1, with a tentative D call TRBD1 (5 bases). The length of the CDR3 is 16 residues. Germline CDR1 and CDR2: SGHTA and FQGTGA. V lost 4 bases and J 5 bases, leaving 20 bases between the germline ends. The chain's CDR3 is CASSSDRGLIGTEAFF. CDR3 nucleotides: TGTGCCAGCAGCTCCGATCGGGGCTTAATAGGGACTGAAGCTTTCTTT.

This clonotype was found many times. The rearrangement links TRBV4-2 to TRBJ2-7, with a weak D call TRBD2 (6 bases). Deletions cut 4 bases from V and 5 bases from J, with 15 bases between. This CDR3 has 14 residues. Germline-derived CDR1 and CDR2 are LGHNA and YNFKEQ. For the CDR3, the DNA is TGTGCCAGCAGCCCCCGGGGTTGGAGGGACGAGCAGTACTTC. This gives the protein CASSPRGWRDEQYF.

The J gene is TRBJ2-7, the V gene TRBV28; the match to TRBD1 covers 12 bases. CDR1 and CDR2 from the germline V gene are MDHEN and SYDVKM. V lost 4 bases and J lost 2; bases outside the gene matches: 6. CDR3 length: 16 amino acids. The CDR3 DNA reads TGTGCCAGCAGTTCGCGGGACAGGGGGCGAGCCTACGAGCAGTACTTC. This codes for CASSSRDRGRAYEQYF.

The table lists this clonotype with many counts. V gene TRBV20-1 combines with J gene TRBJ2-7; a weak D match, TRBD1 (5 bases). The CDR3 is 13 residues long. V was clipped by 5 bases and J by 0 bases, with 11 bases between them. The germline CDR1 and CDR2 sequences are DFQATT and SNEGSKA (reference sequence). The chain's CDR3 is CSADPDSSYEQYF. The CDR3 DNA follows: TGCAGTGCTGATCCCGACAGCTCCTACGAGCAGTACTTC.

This clonotype turned up a few times. The chain employs TRBV30 and TRBJ2-5; 12 nucleotides match TRBD1. Germline V CDR1 and CDR2: GTSNPN, SVGIG (reference sequence). V shed 1 base, J shed 5 bases, and the junction held 2 bases outside the gene matches. The CDR3 extends over 14 amino acids. CDR3 residues: CAWSGDRGQETQYF. The CDR3 coding sequence is TGTGCCTGGAGTGGGGACAGGGGGCAGGAGACCCAGTACTTC.

The chain is built from TRBV20-1 and TRBJ2-5, with 7 nucleotides matching TRBD1. This CDR3 has 14 amino acids. With 5 bases clipped from V and 4 bases from J, the junction kept 10 bases outside the gene matches. Looked up from germline, CDR1 is DFQATT and CDR2 is SNEGSKA (reference sequence). CDR3 in DNA: TGCAGTGCTTCCGGGACAGCCACCCGAGAGACCCAGTACTTC. Its translation is CSASGTATRETQYF.

This rearrangement joins TRBV6-4 to TRBJ1-3; TRBD1 matches at 8 bases. The CDR3 consists of 19 residues. The V and J ends lost 3 bases and 0 bases, in that order; junction bases with no gene match: 13. CDR1 is MRHNA, CDR2 SNTAGT, per germline. In DNA form, the CDR3 reads TGTGCCAGCAGTGATTCAGTGAGGACAGGGATACTCTCTGGAAACACCATATATTTT. This gives the protein CASSDSVRTGILSGNTIYF.

In the case of this clonotype: Germline and junction disagree at one end, which may indicate a read error. This chain joins TRBV7-2 and TRBJ2-1, with 10 bases that match TRBD2. Germline V lookup: CDR1 SGHTA, CDR2 FQGNSA. The CDR3 loop spans 15 amino acids. The CDR3 protein is CASSFLAGAWDEQSF. The CDR3 DNA sequence: TGTGCCAGCAGCTTCCTAGCGGGAGCTTGGGATGAGCAGTCCTTC.

V is TRBV7-9 and J is TRBJ1-2; D remains ambiguous. The CDR3 has 15 amino acids. V shed 5 bases and J shed 3 bases, with 16 bases lying between them. Germline V gene lookup returns CDR1 SEHNR and CDR2 FQNEAQ (reference sequence). CDR3 coding DNA: TGTGCCAGCAGCCCCGGACTTCTAAGGGACTATGGCTACACCTTC. Translation gives CASSPGLLRDYGYTF. Complete variable domain (other parts from reference TRBV7-9 and TRBJ1-2): DTGVSQNPRHKITKRGQNVTFRCDPISEHNRLYWYRQTLGQGPEFLTYFQNEAQLEKSRLLSDRFSAERPKGSFSTLEIQRTEQGDSAMYLCASSPGLLRDYGYTFGSGTRLTVV.

As to this clonotype: The junction departs from the called germline gene at one end, perhaps through a read error. The V gene is TRBV7-2, the J gene TRBJ2-7, with 9 bases aligning to TRBD1. Germline V gives CDR1 SGHTA, CDR2 FQGNSA. There are 14 residues in the CDR3. The CDR3 spells CASSWGQGVYERYF. Here the CDR3 DNA reads TGTGCCAGCAGCTGGGGACAGGGCGTCTACGAGCGGTACTTC.

With respect to this clonotype: This may be a read error, as it is one base from a much larger clone. The conserved phenylalanine or tryptophan normally closing the CDR3 is absent here, so this likely arose from a read error. V is TRBV12-5 and J is TRBJ2-7; possibly TRBD1 for D (6 bases). CDR1 and CDR2 (germline): LGHNT, FRNRAP. The CDR3 contains 14 residues. V lost 1 base and J 0 bases, leaving 7 bases between the germline ends. CDR3 sequence reads: CASGLGDTSYEQYL. Here the CDR3 DNA reads TGTGCTAGTGGTTTGGGGGACACCTCCTACGAGCAGTACCTC.

The V and J genes are TRBV12-3 or TRBV12-4 and TRBJ1-1; no reliable D call. Trimming took 6 bases from V and 5 from J, leaving 16 bases between them. This CDR3 is built from 14 residues. As DNA, the CDR3 is TGTGCCAGCAGGACGTCCCAATCGGGAACTGAAGCTTTCTTT. Protein sequence: CASRTSQSGTEAFF.

This clonotype was picked up a small number of times. V is TRBV27 and J is TRBJ2-7, with 10 positions matching TRBD2. The CDR3 consists of 15 residues. The germline CDR1 and CDR2 sequences are MNHEY and SMNVEV (reference sequence). Trimming cost V 2 bases and J 4 bases; bases outside gene matches: 5. CDR3 amino acids: CASSLDSSGSYEQYF. The CDR3 DNA follows: TGTGCCAGCAGTTTAGATTCTAGCGGGAGTTACGAGCAGTACTTC.

This clonotype was counted ten times or more. The chain uses TRBV7-9 and TRBJ2-5; D unresolved. The CDR3 loop spans 14 amino acids. Looked up from germline, CDR1 is SEHNR and CDR2 is FQNEAQ (reference sequence). Trimming shortened V by 1 base and J by 4 bases, and 10 bases separated the two germline ends. CDR3 nucleotide sequence: TGTGCCAGCAGCTTAGTCGGATTTAGAGAGACCCAGTACTTC. It specifies CASSLVGFRETQYF. The entire variable domain, with the rest obtained from reference TRBV7-9 and TRBJ2-5, is as follows: DTGVSQNPRHKITKRGQNVTFRCDPISEHNRLYWYRQTLGQGPEFLTYFQNEAQLEKSRLLSDRFSAERPKGSFSTLEIQRTEQGDSAMYLCASSLVGFRETQYFGPGTRLLVL.

Ten or more counts support this clonotype. CDR3 loop: CASSITLLRGLDEQFF. For the CDR3, the DNA is TGTGCCAGTAGTATCACCCTTCTACGAGGCCTCGATGAGCAGTTCTTC. The rearrangement uses TRBV19 and TRBJ2-1; D gene unclear. CDR1 is LNHDA and CDR2 is SQIVND in the germline V gene (reference sequence). V was cut by 3 bases and J by 8 bases, with 20 bases left in between. The length of the CDR3 is 16 residues.

This chain links TRBV4-1 with TRBJ2-7; TRBD1 is a possible D gene (6 bases). With 4 bases removed from V and 4 bases from J, the gap between germline ends came to 11 bases. Germline V CDR1 and CDR2: MGHRA, YSYEKL. The CDR3 runs to 13 residues. CDR3 residues: CASSRGRGYEQYF. As DNA, the CDR3 is TGCGCCAGCAGCCGGGGCAGGGGTTACGAGCAGTACTTC.

This clonotype was detected a few times. J is TRBJ1-2 and V is TRBV4-1, with 10 nucleotides matching TRBD1. Germline V gives CDR1 MGHRA, CDR2 YSYEKL. Germline trimming cut 1 base from V and 1 base from J; bases unmatched to any gene: 3. CDR3 length equals 16 residues. In DNA form, the CDR3 reads TGCGCCAGCAGCCAAGGGACAGGGGGGAGTAACTATGGCTACACCTTC. This codes for CASSQGTGGSNYGYTF.

There are a few counts of this clonotype. This chain connects TRBV20-1 to TRBJ2-7; 8 bases fit TRBD1. The CDR3 runs 12 residues. V shed 5 bases, J shed 2 bases, and the junction held 2 bases outside the gene matches. Germline-derived CDR1 and CDR2 are DFQATT and SNEGSKA (reference sequence). CDR3 bases: TGCAGTGCTGAGACAGGGGCCTACGAGCAGTACTTC. As protein: CSAETGAYEQYF.

To note about this clonotype: A much larger clone lies a single base off, so this may be a read error. The chain links TRBV25-1 to TRBJ2-5, with 7 nucleotides matching TRBD2. The V segment lost 8 bases and the J segment 5 bases; nucleotides outside the gene matches: 11. This CDR3 spans 14 amino acids. The germline V gene encodes CDR1 MGHDK and CDR2 SYGVNS. CDR3 loop: CASSTTSHGETQYF. DNA of the CDR3: TGTGCCAGCTCCACGACTAGCCACGGGGAGACCCAGTACTTC.

This clonotype was observed many times. V usage is TRBV28 and J usage is TRBJ2-7; D possibly corresponds to TRBD1 (6 bases). This CDR3 spans 13 amino acids. Trimming took off 8 bases at V and 5 bases at J, with 16 bases between the two ends. From germline, CDR1 is MDHEN and CDR2 SYDVKM. CDR3 in amino acids: CASLRDNRNEQYF. In nucleotides, the CDR3 is TGTGCCAGCCTCCGGGACAACCGGAACGAGCAGTACTTC.

To note about this clonotype: Since a much larger clone is just one base distant, this may be a read error. The genes are TRBV9 and TRBJ2-6, with TRBD2 matching 8 bases. CDR3 length equals 16 residues. Germline CDR1 reads SGDLS; CDR2 reads YYNGEE. The CDR3 sequence is CSSSAGGADGANVLTF. The CDR3 DNA reads TGTTCCAGCAGCGCCGGGGGGGCAGATGGGGCCAACGTCCTGACTTTC.

The rearrangement links TRBV4-1 to TRBJ2-2, with TRBD1 matching over 7 bases. In germline, CDR1 is MGHRA, CDR2 YSYEKL. The CDR3 consists of 14 residues. The V segment lost 3 bases and the J segment 9 bases; nucleotides outside the gene matches: 7. For the CDR3, the DNA is TGCGCCAGCAGCCACACGACAGGGCCCCGGGAGCTGTTTTTT. Translating it yields CASSHTTGPRELFF.

J is TRBJ2-5 and V is TRBV12-3 or TRBV12-4, with TRBD1 as a possible D gene (6 bases). V lost 6 bases to trimming and J lost 5 bases, with 16 bases between them. The CDR3 consists of 14 residues. CDR3 region: CASSEGGSRETQYF. Written as DNA, the CDR3 is TGTGCCAGCAGCGAAGGGGGTTCGAGGGAGACCCAGTACTTC.

This clonotype was recorded a few times. The rearrangement uses TRBV20-1 and TRBJ2-7; no clear D. The CDR3 runs to 13 residues. Germline CDR1 is DFQATT and CDR2 is SNEGSKA (reference sequence). Trimming removed 1 base from V and 2 bases from J, with 9 bases in between. CDR3 coding DNA: TGCAGTGCTAGAGGACTTACCCCCTACGAGCAGTACTTC. Amino acid sequence: CSARGLTPYEQYF.